Included here is one TCR beta chain sequence, with context. Its cognate antigen has yet to be identified. It has no much larger one-base neighbor in the sample; base qualities were not kept. This entry is derived from a study of Ad26.COV2.S vaccination and SARS-CoV-2 variants (dated by TCRdb to the early 2020s). Notes on the research overall: Vaccine-arm donors came from COV1001, a multicentre, randomized, double-blind, placebo-controlled phase I-IIa trial of Ad26.COV2.S in healthy adults. Ad26.COV2.S was given intramuscularly at 5x10^10 or 1x10^11 viral particles, as a single shot or as two shots 56 days apart. TCRbeta repertoire sequencing was used to assess the specificity and breadth of SARS-CoV-2-reactive T cell receptors after Ad26.COV2.S vaccination. The TCR-sequenced set comprised about 32 samples: some 19 Ad26.COV2.S vaccine recipients, 5 placebo recipients and 8 SARS-CoV-2 convalescent individuals. Trial participants were randomized into five groups of five, in which low-dose or high-dose Ad26.COV2.S was given once or twice, or placebo was given on both occasions. Throughout the experiments and outcome assessment, investigators stayed blinded to trial group allocation.

The immunoSEQ Assay was the method used to sequence TCRbeta CDR3 regions. After extraction, genomic DNA underwent amplification by bias-controlled multiplex PCR, followed by high-throughput sequencing. The authors processed their data as follows. To quantify the absolute abundance of every unique TCRbeta CDR3 region, sequences were collapsed and filtered. T cell fraction was estimated by normalizing TCRbeta template counts to usable DNA, which was measured by amplifying reference genes present in all nucleated cells. Repertoire TCRs were annotated as SARS-CoV-2-specific when V gene, CDR3 amino acid sequence and J gene were exactly matched to a known reactive TCR set. The reference SARS-CoV-2 TCR set was derived from MIRA and filtered for enrichment in COVID-19-positive ImmuneCODE repertoires, a step that removed public or cross-reactive TCRs. Based on the MIRA antigens, annotated TCRs were further analysed at the level of specific ORF or position within ORF. Depth was the summed frequency of annotated unique rearrangements, while breadth was defined as annotated unique rearrangements over total unique productive rearrangements. Two-sided Wilcoxon rank-sum tests were used to compare TCR breadth between groups. As stored in TCRdb, this immuneACCESS dataset retains in-frame rearrangements with V and J assigned. A fraction of the clones does not appear; measured against another copy, unresolved V genes explain less than half of the discrepancy, and the remainder lacks a known reason. The V and J calls and clone size are taken from that table; D and trimming were inferred from the DNA. The sample has some 350,000 clones on record, 85% to 90% of them singletons. Approximately 5% of the sample comes from the top ten.

Overall results and qualifications from the work: Comparable non-spike TCR breadth was observed between vaccine and placebo recipients, consistent with only spike being contained in the vaccine. Compared with placebo recipients, Ad26.COV2.S recipients showed higher spike-specific TCR breadth (P = 0.0014). The study lacked the statistical power to compare responses across vaccine doses or regimens. Substantial breadth of spike-specific CD8+ and CD4+ T cell responses was reported after vaccination. The authors noted that the TCR breadth and depth analyses may have underestimated total T cell responses.

The CDR3 numbers 15 residues from cysteine through phenylalanine. Just the 45-base CDR3 DNA is kept, in frame starting at base 1. As encoded in the germline V gene (reference sequence), CDR1 is LGHDT while CDR2 is YNNKEL. Ends trimmed: V by 0 bases, J by 4 bases; bases unmatched to a gene: 4. The treatment or condition label for this specimen denotes: some 20 received Ad26.COV2.S at low or high dose, single or two shots; 5 received placebo; per-sample allocation not given. For vaccine and placebo recipients, repertoires were sequenced using samples collected on day 63 after the first injection. Cohort 1b enrolled 20 to 30 adults aged 18-55 years at a single site in Boston, USA, between 29 July and 7 August 2020. Ad26.COV2.S was a replication-incompetent adenovirus type 26 vector that expressed a prefusion-stabilized SARS-CoV-2 spike protein derived from the original Wuhan strain.

The sequence joins TRBV3-1 (or the pseudogene TRBV3-2) to TRBJ1-1, and 8 bases in between align with TRBD1. The sequence was collected from a person aged 18-65 years who received the Ad26.COV2.S COVID-19 vaccine or a placebo. The source was peripheral blood, collected in a trial of Ad26.COV2.S vaccine versus placebo. CDR3 region: CASSQDMGTGTEAFF. The nucleotides are TGTGCCAGCAGCCAAGATATGGGGACAGGCACTGAAGCTTTCTTT.